This is a list of T cell receptor beta chains from one sample in a study of regulatory T cells in long-lasting Graves disease. Via MiXCR, TCRdb re-called the multiplex PCR reads, giving one row per CDR3 protein. The data contain under 500,000 distinct CDR3 sequences, around 20% of them singletons. Sequences were derived from peripheral blood mononuclear cells (PBMCs), sampled when the disease was refractory, from a patient treated with antithyroid drugs. The receptors were gathered from a female donor with Graves disease. The CDR3 runs from the conserved cysteine through the conserved F or W. D genes are given only for firm matches. Clone size is given for some rows only: seen once, a few or many times, or a class if the clone is expanded.

NA	TRBV7-6	TRBJ1-5	NA	CASSLEAGINQPQHF	TGTGCCAGCAGCTTGGAGGCGGGGATCAATCAGCCCCAGCATTTT
many	TRBV12-3/TRBV12-4	TRBJ2-7	NA	CASSLLRGGGFSYEQYF	TGTGCCAGCAGCCTACTTCGAGGGGGAGGGTTCTCCTACGAGCAGTACTTC
many	TRBV20-1	TRBJ1-4	NA	CSAREVLRPEKLFF	TGCAGTGCTAGGGAAGTCTTAAGGCCTGAAAAACTGTTTTTT
few	TRBV29-1	TRBJ1-6	NA	CSAGGLRQVVTALHF	TGCAGCGCCGGTGGTCTGAGACAGGTTGTAACGGCCCTCCACTTT
NA	TRBV13	TRBJ1-1	NA	CASSLGKDREAFF	TGTGCCAGCAGCTTAGGAAAAGACAGGGAAGCTTTCTTT
many	TRBV14	TRBJ1-2	TRBD1	CASSPGQGQSYTF	TGTGCCAGCAGCCCCGGGCAGGGACAGAGCTACACCTTC
many	TRBV27	TRBJ1-1	NA	CASSSQGGEAFF	TGTGCCAGCAGTTCCCAGGGCGGTGAAGCTTTCTTT
many	TRBV6-1	TRBJ1-5	NA	CASSEEEWGNQPQHF	TGTGCCAGCAGTGAAGAAGAATGGGGCAATCAGCCCCAGCATTTT
many	TRBV12-3/TRBV12-4	TRBJ1-5	NA	CASSPLGRGAGEPQHF	TGTGCCAGCAGTCCGCTTGGACGGGGAGCAGGGGAACCCCAGCATTTT
few	TRBV7-2	TRBJ1-5	NA	CASRRDRNSNQPQHF	TGTGCCAGCAGACGAGACAGAAATAGCAATCAGCCCCAGCATTTT
few	TRBV7-3	TRBJ2-7	NA	CASSWGGRLGAVSYEQYF	TGTGCCAGCAGCTGGGGTGGACGGCTGGGAGCGGTATCCTACGAGCAGTACTTC
few	TRBV7-9	TRBJ1-1	NA	CASLPGNTEAFF	TGTGCCAGCCTCCCAGGGAACACTGAAGCTTTCTTT
many	TRBV18	TRBJ2-7	TRBD1	CASSPRTGSYEQYF	TGTGCCAGCAGTCCTCGGACAGGGTCCTACGAGCAGTACTTC
NA	TRBV6-2/TRBV6-3	TRBJ1-5	TRBD1	CASKPDRGGYQPQHF	TGTGCCAGCAAACCGGACAGGGGAGGATATCAGCCCCAGCATTTT
few	TRBV6-5	TRBJ1-5	NA	CASSYGQNSNQPQHF	TGTGCCAGCAGTTATGGACAAAATAGCAATCAGCCCCAGCATTTT
many	TRBV7-2	TRBJ2-7	NA	CASSPDFYAGDEQYF	TGTGCCAGCAGCCCGGACTTTTACGCCGGGGACGAGCAGTACTTC
NA	TRBV7-9	TRBJ1-3	NA	CASSRLIGGGNTIYF	TGTGCCAGCAGCCGACTCATAGGAGGAGGAAACACCATATATTTT
many	TRBV11-1	TRBJ2-2	NA	CASLGEGNTGELFF	TGTGCCAGCCTGGGTGAAGGGAACACCGGGGAGCTGTTTTTT
few	TRBV11-2	TRBJ1-1	TRBD1	CASSLVGQGWNTEAFF	TGTGCCAGCAGCTTAGTTGGACAGGGATGGAACACTGAAGCTTTCTTT
many	TRBV6-1	TRBJ2-7	NA	CASSEGLLPYEQYF	TGTGCCAGCAGTGAAGGGCTTCTACCCTACGAGCAGTACTTC
NA	TRBV27	TRBJ2-7	TRBD1	CASSLIGGQALEQYF	TGTGCCAGCAGTTTAATCGGCGGACAGGCGCTTGAGCAGTACTTC
many	TRBV6-1	TRBJ1-5	NA	CASSERQGRISNQPQHF	TGTGCCAGCAGTGAACGTCAGGGGAGGATTAGCAATCAGCCCCAGCATTTT
many	TRBV27	TRBJ1-2	TRBD1	CASSSGWGGGGNGYTF	TGTGCCAGCAGTTCCGGCTGGGGAGGGGGCGGGAATGGCTACACCTTC
NA	TRBV18	TRBJ1-5	NA	CASSPLGAREDQPQHF	TGTGCCAGCTCACCACTTGGGGCCCGCGAGGATCAGCCCCAGCATTTT
many	TRBV6-1	TRBJ1-2	NA	CASSVAVANYGYTF	TGTGCCAGCAGTGTGGCGGTGGCAAACTATGGCTACACCTTC
NA	TRBV2	TRBJ1-5	TRBD1	CASSPRGDRARQPQHF	TGTGCCAGCAGCCCTAGGGGGGACAGGGCCCGACAGCCCCAGCATTTT
few	TRBV7-3	TRBJ1-6	TRBD1	CASSLFPATGFPSPLHF	TGTGCCAGCAGCTTATTCCCTGCGACAGGGTTTCCTTCACCCCTCCACTTT
many	TRBV28	TRBJ1-2	TRBD1	CASRTGGLNYGYTF	TGTGCCAGCAGGACAGGGGGCCTGAACTATGGCTACACCTTC
once	TRBV19	TRBJ2-5	NA	CASVAGSYQETQYF	TGTGCCAGTGTTGCGGGGTCCTACCAAGAGACCCAGTACTTC
NA	TRBV28	TRBJ1-5	NA	CASSLLGDRRHQPQHF	TGTGCCAGCAGTCTTCTCGGAGACAGGAGACATCAGCCCCAGCATTTT
NA	TRBV20-1	TRBJ2-5	TRBD2	CSARPFRREGRGTQYF	TGCAGTGCTAGACCCTTTCGGCGGGAGGGTCGAGGGACCCAGTACTTC
NA	TRBV20-1	TRBJ2-1	NA	CSANIRPILEQFF	TGCAGTGCCAACATACGCCCGATCCTTGAGCAGTTCTTC
many	TRBV12-3/TRBV12-4	TRBJ2-4	NA	CASSLAGSLAKNIQYF	TGTGCCAGCAGTTTAGCGGGCTCTCTAGCCAAAAACATTCAGTACTTC
NA	TRBV3-1	TRBJ1-2	NA	CATQRGSGSYGYTF	TGTGCGACGCAACGGGGAAGTGGTAGCTATGGCTACACCTTC
many	TRBV2	TRBJ2-7	NA	CASSRVQGRSF	TGTGCCAGCAGTCGGGTACAAGGCCGCTCCTTC
many	TRBV2	TRBJ2-7	TRBD1	CASSVIQGSSYEQYF	TGTGCCAGCAGTGTAATACAGGGGAGCTCCTACGAGCAGTACTTC
few	TRBV5-1	TRBJ2-7	NA	CASHEGGGRTSFGEQYF	TGCGCCAGCCACGAAGGGGGCGGGAGGACCTCTTTCGGCGAGCAGTACTTC
NA	TRBV9	TRBJ2-3	NA	CASSVVETDTQYF	TGTGCCAGCAGCGTAGTAGAGACAGATACGCAGTATTTT
few	TRBV14	TRBJ1-2	NA	CASSQSMDELSHLGYTF	TGTGCCAGCAGCCAATCGATGGACGAACTTTCCCACCTTGGATACACCTTC
many	TRBV27	TRBJ1-1	NA	CASSPDVIGGVAFF	TGTGCCAGCAGTCCAGACGTTATCGGGGGTGTTGCTTTCTTT
few	TRBV19	TRBJ1-4	NA	CASRGAPNEKLFF	TGTGCCAGTAGGGGCGCGCCTAATGAAAAACTGTTTTTT
many	TRBV6-2/TRBV6-3	TRBJ2-7	TRBD2	CATGLSGTYEQYF	TGTGCCACCGGTTTAAGCGGGACCTACGAGCAGTACTTC
many	TRBV7-2	TRBJ1-1	NA	CASSLWLPMNTEAFF	TGTGCCAGCAGCTTATGGCTTCCCATGAACACTGAAGCTTTCTTT
few	TRBV28	TRBJ1-2	NA	CASSSRREGLRGYTF	TGTGCCAGCAGTTCCCGTCGGGAGGGGTTAAGAGGCTACACCTTC
NA	TRBV5-1	TRBJ1-4	NA	CASSLEGRNEKLFF	TGCGCCAGCAGCTTGGAAGGACGGAATGAAAAACTGTTTTTT
many	TRBV9	TRBJ1-1	NA	CASSVGVGTEAFF	TGTGCCAGCAGCGTAGGAGTGGGAACTGAAGCTTTCTTT
many	TRBV28	TRBJ2-7	TRBD2	CASSLGTSGSPFEQYF	TGTGCCAGCAGTTTAGGGACTAGCGGGAGCCCCTTCGAGCAGTACTTC
many	TRBV5-1	TRBJ2-2	TRBD1	CASSSGQGSAGELFF	TGCGCCAGCAGCTCCGGACAGGGGTCGGCCGGGGAGCTGTTTTTT
few	TRBV27	TRBJ2-2	NA	CASSLSNVGGELFF	TGTGCCAGCAGTTTATCGAATGTTGGCGGGGAGCTGTTTTTT
few	TRBV12-3/TRBV12-4	TRBJ1-5	NA	CASSKGTGSSIHF	TGTGCCAGCAGCAAGGGTACGGGGTCCTCTATTCATTTT
many	TRBV20-1	TRBJ2-5	TRBD1	CSAGEDRGYETQYF	TGCAGCGCCGGGGAAGACAGGGGGTATGAGACCCAGTACTTC
many	TRBV28	TRBJ2-7	NA	CASIGPVTDSYEQYF	TGTGCCAGCATAGGCCCGGTGACGGACTCCTACGAGCAGTACTTC
few	TRBV28	TRBJ1-5	NA	CASSLLTKPWPQHF	TGTGCCAGCAGTTTATTAACTAAACCCTGGCCCCAGCATTTT
many	TRBV6-9	TRBJ2-7	NA	CASSYDQGRGYEQYF	TGTGCCAGCAGTTACGATCAGGGAAGGGGGTACGAGCAGTACTTC
many	TRBV7-2	TRBJ2-2	TRBD1	CASSYGQGVGTGELFF	TGTGCCAGCAGTTACGGACAGGGGGTGGGCACCGGGGAGCTGTTTTTT
NA	TRBV5-1	TRBJ2-7	TRBD1	CASSTDRPGEQYF	TGCGCCAGCAGCACGGACAGGCCCGGGGAGCAGTACTTC
few	TRBV9	TRBJ2-5	NA	CASSVRNDQETQYF	TGTGCCAGCAGCGTAAGGAACGATCAAGAGACCCAGTACTTC
NA	TRBV20-1	TRBJ2-2	NA	CSARNYRVGNTGELFF	TGCAGTGCTAGAAATTACAGGGTTGGCAACACCGGGGAGCTGTTTTTT
many	TRBV28	TRBJ1-4	NA	CASGSLVNELFF	TGTGCCAGCGGGTCGCTGGTTAACGAACTGTTTTTT